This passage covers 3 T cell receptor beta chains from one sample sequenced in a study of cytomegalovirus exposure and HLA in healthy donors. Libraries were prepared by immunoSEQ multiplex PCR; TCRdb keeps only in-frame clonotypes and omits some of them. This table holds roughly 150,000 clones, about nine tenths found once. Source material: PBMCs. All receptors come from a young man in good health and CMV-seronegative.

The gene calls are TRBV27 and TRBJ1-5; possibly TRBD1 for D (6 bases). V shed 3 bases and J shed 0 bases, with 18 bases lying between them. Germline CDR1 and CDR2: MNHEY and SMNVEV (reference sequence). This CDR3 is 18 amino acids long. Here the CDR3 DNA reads TGTGCCAGCAGTTTCAGGGGAGGGGATATATATAGCAATCAGCCCCAGCATTTT. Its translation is CASSFRGGDIYSNQPQHF.

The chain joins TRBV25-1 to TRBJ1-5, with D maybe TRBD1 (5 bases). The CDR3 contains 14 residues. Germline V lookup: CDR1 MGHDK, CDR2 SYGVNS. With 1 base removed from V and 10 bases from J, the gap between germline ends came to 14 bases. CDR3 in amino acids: CASSESGGAQPQHF. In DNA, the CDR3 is TGTGCCAGCAGTGAATCGGGCGGGGCTCAACCCCAGCATTTT.

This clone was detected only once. CDR3 protein: CASSLFLAGYNEQFF. The CDR3 DNA follows: TGTGCCAGCAGTTTATTCCTAGCTGGGTACAATGAGCAGTTCTTC. The J gene is TRBJ2-1, the V gene TRBV27; tentatively, D is TRBD2 (5 bases). There are 15 residues in the CDR3. CDR1 is MNHEY, CDR2 SMNVEV, per germline (reference sequence). Between the trimmed V and J ends, which lost 1 base and 4 bases, there was a span of 11 bases.